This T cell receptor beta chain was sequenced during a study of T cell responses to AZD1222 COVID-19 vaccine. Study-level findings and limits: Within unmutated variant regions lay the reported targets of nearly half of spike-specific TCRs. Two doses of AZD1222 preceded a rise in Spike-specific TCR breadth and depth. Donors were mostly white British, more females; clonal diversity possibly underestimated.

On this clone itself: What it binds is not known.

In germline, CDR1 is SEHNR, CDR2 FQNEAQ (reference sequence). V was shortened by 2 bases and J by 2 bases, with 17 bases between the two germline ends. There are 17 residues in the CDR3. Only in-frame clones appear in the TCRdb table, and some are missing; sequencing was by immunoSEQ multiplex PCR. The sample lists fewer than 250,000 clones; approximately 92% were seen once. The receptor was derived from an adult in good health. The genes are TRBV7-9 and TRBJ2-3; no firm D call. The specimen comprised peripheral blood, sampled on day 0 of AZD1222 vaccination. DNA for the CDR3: TGTGCCAGCAGCTTACCATCTAGTTGGACCGTCACAGATACGCAGTATTTT. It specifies CASSLPSSWTVTDTQYF.